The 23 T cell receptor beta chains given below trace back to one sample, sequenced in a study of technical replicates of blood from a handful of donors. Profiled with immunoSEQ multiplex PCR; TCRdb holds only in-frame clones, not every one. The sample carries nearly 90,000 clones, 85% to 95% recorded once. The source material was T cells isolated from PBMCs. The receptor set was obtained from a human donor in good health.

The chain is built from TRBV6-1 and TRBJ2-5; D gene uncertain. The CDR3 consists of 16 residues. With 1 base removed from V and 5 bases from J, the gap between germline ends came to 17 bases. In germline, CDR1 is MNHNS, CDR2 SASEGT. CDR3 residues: CASSEVRSRLTETQYF. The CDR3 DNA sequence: TGTGCCAGCAGTGAAGTTAGGAGCCGACTTACGGAGACCCAGTACTTC.

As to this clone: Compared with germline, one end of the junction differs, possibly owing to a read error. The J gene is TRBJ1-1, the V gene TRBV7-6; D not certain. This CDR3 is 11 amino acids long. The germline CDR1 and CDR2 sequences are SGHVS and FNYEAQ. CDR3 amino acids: CATFQNAEAFF. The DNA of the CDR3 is TGTGCCACCTTTCAGAACGCTGAAGCTTTCTTT. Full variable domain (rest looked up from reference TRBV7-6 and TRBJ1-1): GAGVSQSPRYKVTKRGQDVALRCDPISGHVSLYWYRQALGQGPEFLTYFNYEAQQDKSGLPNDRFSAERPEGSISTLTIQRTEQRDSAMYRCATFQNAEAFFGQGTRLTVV.

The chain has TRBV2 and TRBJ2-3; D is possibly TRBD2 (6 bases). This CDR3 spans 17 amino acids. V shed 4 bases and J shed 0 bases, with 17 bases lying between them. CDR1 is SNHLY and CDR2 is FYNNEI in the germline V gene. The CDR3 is CASSVALSGPSTDTQYF. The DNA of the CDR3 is TGTGCCAGCAGTGTTGCTCTCAGCGGGCCTAGCACAGATACGCAGTATTTT.

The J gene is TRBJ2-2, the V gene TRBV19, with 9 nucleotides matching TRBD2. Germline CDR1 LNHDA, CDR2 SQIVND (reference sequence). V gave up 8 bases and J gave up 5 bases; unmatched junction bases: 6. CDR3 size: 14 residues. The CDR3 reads CASCSGRETGELFF. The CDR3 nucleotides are TGTGCCAGTTGTAGCGGGAGAGAAACCGGGGAGCTGTTTTTT.

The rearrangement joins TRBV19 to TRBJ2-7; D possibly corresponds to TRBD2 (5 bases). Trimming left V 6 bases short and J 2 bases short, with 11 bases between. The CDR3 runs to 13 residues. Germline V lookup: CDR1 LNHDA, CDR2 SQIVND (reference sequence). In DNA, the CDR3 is TGTGCCAGTAGCTCTCAGAGGGCCTACGAGCAGTACTTC. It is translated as CASSSQRAYEQYF.

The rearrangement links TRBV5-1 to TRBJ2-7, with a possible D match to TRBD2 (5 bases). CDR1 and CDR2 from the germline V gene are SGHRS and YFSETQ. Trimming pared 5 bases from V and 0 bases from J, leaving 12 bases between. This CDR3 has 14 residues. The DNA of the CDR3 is TGCGCCAGCAGTTTCCTGGGGAGCTCCTACGAGCAGTACTTC. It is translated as CASSFLGSSYEQYF.

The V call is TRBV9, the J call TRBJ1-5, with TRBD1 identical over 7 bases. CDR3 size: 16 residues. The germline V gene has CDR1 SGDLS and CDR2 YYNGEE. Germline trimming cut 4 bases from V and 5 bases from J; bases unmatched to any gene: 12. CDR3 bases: TGTGCCAGCAGCCCCCAGGGGGGAGGACCCCATCAGCCCCAGCATTTT. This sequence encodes CASSPQGGGPHQPQHF.

This CDR3 is CASSTNRANEQYF. CDR3 DNA: TGTGCCAGCAGCACCAACAGGGCCAACGAGCAGTACTTC. V gene TRBV5-5 combines with J gene TRBJ2-7, with a possible D match to TRBD1 (6 bases). V lost 4 bases, J lost 5 bases, and 13 bases lay in between. CDR3 length: 13 amino acids. Germline CDR1 is SGHKS and CDR2 is YYEKEE (reference sequence). The full variable domain, rest sourced from reference TRBV5-5 and TRBJ2-7, is DAGVTQSPTHLIKTRGQQVTLRCSPISGHKSVSWYQQVLGQGPQFIFQYYEKEERGRGNFPDRFSARQFPNYSSELNVNALLLGDSALYLCASSTNRANEQYFGPGTRLTVT.

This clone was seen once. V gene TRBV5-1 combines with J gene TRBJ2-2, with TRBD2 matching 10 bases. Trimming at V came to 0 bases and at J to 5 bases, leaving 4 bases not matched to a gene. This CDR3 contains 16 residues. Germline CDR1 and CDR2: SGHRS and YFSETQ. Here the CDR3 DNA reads TGCGCCAGCAGCTTGGGCACTAGCGGGACTACCGGGGAGCTGTTTTTT. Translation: CASSLGTSGTTGELFF.

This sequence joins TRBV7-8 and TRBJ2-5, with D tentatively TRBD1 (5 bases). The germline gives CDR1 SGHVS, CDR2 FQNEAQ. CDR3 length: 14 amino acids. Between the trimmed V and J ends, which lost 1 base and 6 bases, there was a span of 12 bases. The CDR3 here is CASSLGAGKQTQYF. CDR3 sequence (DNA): TGTGCCAGCAGCTTAGGGGCAGGGAAACAGACCCAGTACTTC. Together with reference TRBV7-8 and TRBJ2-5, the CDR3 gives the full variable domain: GAGVSQSPRYKVAKRGQDVALRCDPISGHVSLFWYQQALGQGPEFLTYFQNEAQLDKSGLPSDRFFAERPEGSVSTLKIQRTQQEDSAVYLCASSLGAGKQTQYFGPGTRLLVL.

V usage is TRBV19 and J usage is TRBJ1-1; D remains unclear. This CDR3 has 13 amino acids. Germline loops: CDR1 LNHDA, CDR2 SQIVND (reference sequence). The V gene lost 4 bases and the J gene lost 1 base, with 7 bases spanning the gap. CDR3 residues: CASSNTENTEAFF. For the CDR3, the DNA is TGTGCCAGTAGTAACACAGAGAACACTGAAGCTTTCTTT.

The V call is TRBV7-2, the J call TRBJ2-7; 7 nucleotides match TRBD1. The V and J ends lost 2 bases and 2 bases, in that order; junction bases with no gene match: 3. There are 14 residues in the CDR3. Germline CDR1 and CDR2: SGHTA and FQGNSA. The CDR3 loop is CASSLNQGAYEQYF. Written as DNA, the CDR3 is TGTGCCAGCAGCTTAAATCAGGGGGCCTACGAGCAGTACTTC.

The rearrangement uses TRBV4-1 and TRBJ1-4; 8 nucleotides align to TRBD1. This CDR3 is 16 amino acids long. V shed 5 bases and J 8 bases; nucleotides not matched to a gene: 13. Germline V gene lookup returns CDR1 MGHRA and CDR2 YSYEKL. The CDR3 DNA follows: TGCGCCAGCAGCGGTACACCGCAGGGGGCGCAAGAAAAACTGTTTTTT. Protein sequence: CASSGTPQGAQEKLFF.

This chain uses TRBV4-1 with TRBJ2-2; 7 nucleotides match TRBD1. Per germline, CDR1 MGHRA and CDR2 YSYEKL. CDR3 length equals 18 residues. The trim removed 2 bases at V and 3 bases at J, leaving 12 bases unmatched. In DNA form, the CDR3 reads TGCGCCAGCAGCCAATCACAAAATCAGGGGGTAGACACCGGGGAGCTGTTTTTT. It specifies CASSQSQNQGVDTGELFF.

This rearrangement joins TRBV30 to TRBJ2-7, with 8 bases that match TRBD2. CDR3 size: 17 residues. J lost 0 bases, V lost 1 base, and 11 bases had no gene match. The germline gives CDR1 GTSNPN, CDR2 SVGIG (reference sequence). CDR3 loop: CAWSGGTGGLSSYEQYF. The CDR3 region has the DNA TGTGCCTGGAGTGGGGGTACGGGAGGGCTTAGCTCCTACGAGCAGTACTTC.

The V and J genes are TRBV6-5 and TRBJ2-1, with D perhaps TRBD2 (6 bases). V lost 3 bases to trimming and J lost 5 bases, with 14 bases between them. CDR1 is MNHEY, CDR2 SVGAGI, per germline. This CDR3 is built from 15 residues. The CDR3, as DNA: TGTGCCAGCAGTTATTATCCGGGAGAGGACAATGAGCAGTTCTTC. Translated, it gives CASSYYPGEDNEQFF.

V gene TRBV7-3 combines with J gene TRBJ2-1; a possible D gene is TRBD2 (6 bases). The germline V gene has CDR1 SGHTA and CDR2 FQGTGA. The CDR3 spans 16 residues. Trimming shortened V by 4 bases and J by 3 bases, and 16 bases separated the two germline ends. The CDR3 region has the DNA TGTGCCAGCAGCTATACTCCCCAGGGAGGCTACAATGAGCAGTTCTTC. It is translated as CASSYTPQGGYNEQFF.

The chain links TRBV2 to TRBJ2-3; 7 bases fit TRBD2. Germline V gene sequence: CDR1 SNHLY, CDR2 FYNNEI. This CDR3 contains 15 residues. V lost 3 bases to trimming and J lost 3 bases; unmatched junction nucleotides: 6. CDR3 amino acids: CASSDMGEGTDTQYF. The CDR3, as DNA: TGTGCCAGCAGTGATATGGGGGAGGGAACAGATACGCAGTATTTT.

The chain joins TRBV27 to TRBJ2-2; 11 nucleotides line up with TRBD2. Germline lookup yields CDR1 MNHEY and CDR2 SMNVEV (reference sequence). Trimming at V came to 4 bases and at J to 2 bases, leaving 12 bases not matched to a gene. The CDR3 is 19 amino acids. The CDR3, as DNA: TGTGCCAGCAGTTCCGATATAGGACTAGCGGGTGATAACACCGGGGAGCTGTTTTTT. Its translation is CASSSDIGLAGDNTGELFF.

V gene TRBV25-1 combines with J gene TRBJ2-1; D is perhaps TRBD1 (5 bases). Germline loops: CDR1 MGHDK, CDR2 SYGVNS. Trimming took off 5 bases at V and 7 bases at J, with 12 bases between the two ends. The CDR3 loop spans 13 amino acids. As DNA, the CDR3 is TGTGCCAGCAGTTCTCAGGGTAGGAATGAGCAGTTCTTC. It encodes CASSSQGRNEQFF.

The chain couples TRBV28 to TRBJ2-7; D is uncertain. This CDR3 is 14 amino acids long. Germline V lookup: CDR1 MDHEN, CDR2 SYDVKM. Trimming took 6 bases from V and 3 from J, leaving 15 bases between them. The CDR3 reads CASSSFVENYEQYF. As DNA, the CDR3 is TGTGCCAGCAGCTCCTTTGTCGAGAACTACGAGCAGTACTTC.

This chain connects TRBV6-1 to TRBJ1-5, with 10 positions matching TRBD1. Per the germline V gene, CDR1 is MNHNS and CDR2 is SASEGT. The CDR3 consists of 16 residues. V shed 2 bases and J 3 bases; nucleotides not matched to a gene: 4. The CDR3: CASSESGTGANQPQHF. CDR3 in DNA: TGTGCCAGCAGTGAATCCGGGACAGGGGCCAATCAGCCCCAGCATTTT.

In nucleotides, the CDR3 is TGTGCCAGCAGTTTAGGGCTGAATCAGCCCCAGCATTTT. As protein: CASSLGLNQPQHF. The rearrangement links TRBV27 to TRBJ1-5, with D hard to call. Trimming removed 2 bases at V and 4 bases at J, with 6 bases between. The CDR3 covers 13 residues. Germline V lookup: CDR1 MNHEY, CDR2 SMNVEV (reference sequence).